This T cell receptor (beta chain) was documented in a study of T cell responses to AZD1222 COVID-19 vaccine (dated by TCRdb to the early 2020s). Regarding the complete study: Because spike-specific TCR depth and breadth did not differ between the two schedules, AZD1222 recipients who got a second dose at roughly 4 weeks were pooled with those who got a second dose at roughly 12 weeks. Enrollment into the trials was organized by age into subgroups of 18-55, 56-69 and 70-plus years, and those subgroups contained roughly 150, 30 and 60 TCR-sequenced participants, respectively. A total of approximately 230 trial participants underwent TCR sequencing, of whom some 210 received two doses of AZD1222 and about 25 received two doses of the MenACWY control vaccine.

On this clone itself: No antigen is known for it. Base-call qualities are not available, and no considerably larger clone is one nucleotide away.

The investigation overall reported the following: In the small 56-69-year group, the increase in depth fell short of significance, most likely because of low power. Conclusions about previously exposed vaccinees are limited because only six or seven AZD1222 recipients were SARS-CoV-2 seropositive at baseline. Because no samples from the day 14 peak response were available, repertoires could be characterized only after the peak T cell response. Reportedly, almost half of the unique spike-specific TCRs recognized epitopes lying outside the regions that are mutated in the B.1.351 and B.1.1.7 variants. Vaccine-associated CD4 TCRs spanned the whole spike protein, with dominant responses in regions 160-218 and 743-854. Most participants were white British and females outnumbered males, and the authors suggested that clonal diversity may have been underestimated. After two AZD1222 doses, both the breadth and the depth of spike-specific TCRs were significantly higher than at day 0 and than in MenACWY recipients.

The CDR3 regions of human TCRbeta chains were analyzed by immunosequencing. The source study handled its data this way. TCRs in the repertoires were matched against a reference library of SARS-CoV-2-specific TCRs that had been generated with the MIRA antigen-specificity platform. Breadth was defined as the fraction of unique TCRs that were SARS-CoV-2-associated, and depth was defined as the fraction of total T cells that were SARS-CoV-2-associated. Using the MIRA data, every spike-specific TCR was mapped to the spike region that the TCR reacted to and assigned to either a CD4 or a CD8 class. Log10-transformed breadth and depth values were compared by one-way ANOVA with Sidak's multiple comparisons tests. Sourced from immuneACCESS, this table was stored by TCRdb with only in-frame sequences that have V and J called. A share of the clones is absent; for the studies checked, an unresolved V gene accounts for under half, and the remainder has no known explanation. The V and J calls and the clone size are those of that table, but D and trimming were determined from the DNA. This sample lists about 120,000 clones; around 87% were detected once. The top ten clonotypes cover about 9.4% of the sample.

Per the germline V gene, SGHTA is the CDR1 and FQGNSA is the CDR2. V lost 5 bases and J lost 0 bases, and the count of bases not matched to a germline gene is 3. The CDR3, from cysteine to phenylalanine, totals 17 residues. Only CDR3 DNA is held: 51 bases, read in frame from base 1. The sample's time point, from its label and the paper: baseline before first vaccination. The vaccinee samples were drawn from two UK trials, COV001 and COV002, one of which was a single-blind randomized controlled phase 2/3 trial testing AZD1222 (ChAdOx1 nCoV-19) in healthy adults. For TCRbeta chain sequencing, PBMC samples from trial participants were taken at day 0 and at day 28 after the second dose.

The V and J genes are TRBV7-2 and TRBJ2-1, and 14 junctional nucleotides match TRBD2. This clonotype was obtained from an adult in good health. The input for sequencing was peripheral blood, taken on day 0 of AZD1222 vaccination. The DNA sequence is as follows: TGTGCCAGCAGCCGGACTAGCGGGAGGATCTCCTACAATGAGCAGTTCTTC. It encodes CASSRTSGRISYNEQFF.